The clone carrying this TCR beta chain has only one observation. The method was immunoSEQ multiplex PCR; TCRdb's version includes in-frame clones alone and lacks a portion of them. The table shows more than 2 million clones, with around 95% occurring only once. Trimming cost V 2 bases and J 0 bases, with 8 bases left between them. This CDR3 has 15 residues. Looked up from germline, CDR1 is SGHRS and CDR2 is YFSETQ. This entry comes from a study of shared clonotypes between healthy human individuals. The rearrangement uses TRBV5-1 and TRBJ2-2; no reliable D call. The source is a man aged 18 to 30 in good health. Sequenced: naive CD4+ T cells sorted from blood. Subset denoted: CD45RA+ positively selected. The CDR3 nucleotides read TGCGCCAGCAGCTTCGACGGCGCGAACACCGGGGAGCTGTTTTTT. Translating gives CASSFDGANTGELFF.